These 26 T cell receptor beta chains were sequenced from one sample in a study of cytotoxic CD8 clonotypes in ibrutinib-treated CLL. Profiled with immunoSEQ multiplex PCR; TCRdb holds only in-frame clones, not every one. The data show 150,000 or so clones, approximately 80% seen once. This specimen was PBMCs, taken after 12 months of ibrutinib treatment. These receptor sequences come from a human donor with chronic lymphocytic leukemia.

This chain connects TRBV21-1 to TRBJ2-7; TRBD1 reflects the table's D call only, with no check against the DNA. TRBV21-1 represents a pseudogene. This CDR3 comprises 14 residues. The CDR3 is CASSRGGTGYEQYF. As DNA, the CDR3 is TGTGCCAGCAGCAGAGGTGGGACAGGATACGAGCAGTACTTC.

The chain couples TRBV4-1 to TRBJ2-1; D gene unclear. The V end was cut by 0 bases, the J end by 9 bases, with 12 bases between. Germline CDR1 MGHRA, CDR2 YSYEKL. The CDR3 contains 14 residues. For the CDR3, the DNA is TGCGCCAGCAGCCAAGATGGCCTAGTCTTTGAGCAGTTCTTC. Translation gives CASSQDGLVFEQFF.

The V gene is TRBV29-1, the J gene TRBJ2-5, with D tentatively TRBD2 (6 bases). V gave up 7 bases and J gave up 4 bases, with 19 bases separating them. CDR1 is SQVTM and CDR2 is ANQGSEA in the germline V gene. There are 14 residues in the CDR3. The CDR3 spells CSATDWRGPETQYF. The CDR3 DNA reads TGCAGCGCCACGGACTGGCGGGGCCCAGAGACCCAGTACTTC.

The chain joins TRBV7-9 to TRBJ2-2, with 8 positions matching TRBD2. From germline, CDR1 is SEHNR and CDR2 FQNEAQ (reference sequence). The CDR3 covers 18 residues. With V trimmed by 0 bases and J by 2 bases, 8 bases remained unmatched. The CDR3 here is CASSLALRLAGNTGELFF. Here the CDR3 DNA reads TGTGCCAGCAGCTTAGCGCTGCGTCTAGCGGGCAACACCGGGGAGCTGTTTTTT.

The V call is TRBV5-1, the J call TRBJ2-1; 10 nucleotides agree with TRBD2. The germline V gene encodes CDR1 SGHRS and CDR2 YFSETQ. The CDR3 extends over 16 amino acids. Germline trimming cut 0 bases from V and 6 bases from J; bases unmatched to any gene: 6. The chain's CDR3 is CASSLGVAGGGNEQFF. The DNA of the CDR3 is TGCGCCAGCAGCTTGGGAGTAGCGGGAGGAGGCAATGAGCAGTTCTTC.

The chain's CDR3 is CASSLAEVYNEQFF. CDR3 DNA: TGTGCCAGCAGCTTGGCCGAAGTTTACAATGAGCAGTTCTTC. The chain has TRBV5-6 and TRBJ2-1; D ambiguous. The CDR3 consists of 14 residues. Between the trimmed V and J ends, which lost 0 bases and 4 bases, there was a span of 8 bases. Germline loops: CDR1 SGHDT, CDR2 YYEEEE.

This sequence joins TRBV11-2 and TRBJ1-4, with D perhaps TRBD1 (6 bases). CDR1 is SGHAT, CDR2 FQNNGV, per germline. The CDR3 runs to 17 residues. V lost 1 base and J 3 bases, leaving 15 bases between the germline ends. The CDR3 nucleotides are TGTGCCAGCAGCTTAGGGTCAGGGACAAGGTCTAATGAAAAACTGTTTTTT. Protein product: CASSLGSGTRSNEKLFF.

The chain recombines TRBV28 with TRBJ1-1; no clear D. CDR1 MDHEN and CDR2 SYDVKM come from the germline V gene. The CDR3 runs 12 residues. V lost 2 bases and J 8 bases, leaving 9 bases between the germline ends. The CDR3 protein is CASSLDPREAFF. CDR3 nucleotides: TGTGCCAGCAGTTTAGACCCCAGGGAAGCTTTCTTT.

The chain links TRBV19 to TRBJ2-1; TRBD2 matches at 10 bases. V shed 10 bases and J 6 bases; nucleotides not matched to a gene: 6. The CDR3 spans 13 residues. The germline CDR1 and CDR2 sequences are LNHDA and SQIVND (reference sequence). The CDR3 DNA reads as TGTGCCACGCGGCTAGCGGGAGTCAATGAGCAGTTCTTC. Translated: CATRLAGVNEQFF.

V gene TRBV2 combines with J gene TRBJ1-5; D uncertain. Germline V lookup: CDR1 SNHLY, CDR2 FYNNEI. Deletions cut 6 bases from V and 0 bases from J, with 9 bases between. The CDR3 totals 14 residues. The CDR3 DNA is TGTGCCAGCAGCGGAATCGGTAGCAATCAGCCCCAGCATTTT. The encoded protein is CASSGIGSNQPQHF.

The rearrangement joins TRBV28 to TRBJ1-2; 7 bases agree with TRBD1. CDR3 size: 14 residues. J was trimmed by 0 bases and V by 9 bases; bases with no gene match: 7. The germline V gene encodes CDR1 MDHEN and CDR2 SYDVKM. CDR3 sequence: CARRQGKTNYGYTF. The CDR3 bases are TGTGCCAGAAGACAGGGAAAAACTAACTATGGCTACACCTTC.

A few counts support this clone. This chain joins TRBV10-2 and TRBJ2-7, with 8 positions matching TRBD1. Germline V gives CDR1 WSHSY, CDR2 SAAADI. The CDR3 sequence is 13 residues long. The V gene end was trimmed by 6 bases and the J gene end by 4 bases; junction bases not matched to a gene: 5. CDR3 in DNA: TGCGCCAGCAGCAACCGGGACAGGTACGAGCAGTACTTC. It specifies CASSNRDRYEQYF.

This clone was detected only a few times. The rearrangement joins TRBV6-5 to TRBJ1-1; D may be TRBD1 (5 bases). Trimming removed 5 bases from V and 0 bases from J, with 7 bases in between. The CDR3 length is 13 residues. CDR1 and CDR2 (germline): MNHEY, SVGAGI. The CDR3 nucleotides are TGTGCCAGCAGTCGGGACCTGAACACTGAAGCTTTCTTT. It codes for CASSRDLNTEAFF.

The chain combines TRBV4-2 with TRBJ1-5; no firm D call. Per the germline V gene, CDR1 is LGHNA and CDR2 is YNFKEQ. This CDR3 is 13 amino acids long. Trimming shortened V by 4 bases and J by 3 bases, and 7 bases separated the two germline ends. The CDR3 loop is CASSPDNNQPQHF. The CDR3, as DNA: TGTGCCAGCAGCCCTGATAACAATCAGCCCCAGCATTTT.

The J gene is TRBJ2-5, the V gene TRBV9; a possible D gene is TRBD2 (6 bases). This CDR3 has 14 residues. Deletions cut 0 bases from V and 3 bases from J, with 9 bases between. Per the germline V gene, CDR1 is SGDLS and CDR2 is YYNGEE. The CDR3: CASSVGVAEETQYF. The CDR3 coding sequence is TGTGCCAGCAGCGTAGGGGTAGCGGAAGAGACCCAGTACTTC.

V is TRBV18 and J is TRBJ1-5, with TRBD1 matching over 11 bases. The CDR3 is 15 amino acids. The germline V gene encodes CDR1 KGHSH and CDR2 LQKENI. The J segment lost 5 bases and the V segment lost 0 bases, leaving 0 bases of the junction unmatched. The CDR3 DNA is TGTGCCAGCTCACCACCGGGACAGGGGGATCAGCCCCAGCATTTT. Protein sequence: CASSPPGQGDQPQHF.

This chain links TRBV29-1 with TRBJ1-4; D may be TRBD1 (5 bases). Germline V gene lookup returns CDR1 SQVTM and CDR2 ANQGSEA. The CDR3 extends over 14 amino acids. Between the trimmed V and J ends, which lost 3 bases and 8 bases, there was a span of 16 bases. CDR3 DNA sequence: TGCAGCGTTGACCTTGGCCAGGGAGGCGAAAAACTGTTTTTT. This codes for CSVDLGQGGEKLFF.

The chain carries TRBV6-6 and TRBJ2-7; D is perhaps TRBD1 (5 bases). The length of the CDR3 is 13 residues. Looked up from germline, CDR1 is MNHNY and CDR2 is SVGAGI (reference sequence). V lost 5 bases and J lost 6, with 14 bases in between. The chain's CDR3 is CASSRGRSLEQYF. In DNA form, the CDR3 reads TGTGCCAGCAGTAGGGGTCGGAGCCTCGAGCAGTACTTC.

This clone was seen only once. The chain combines TRBV11-2 with TRBJ2-1; no reliable D call. The V gene's germline CDR1 is SGHAT and CDR2 FQNNGV. Trimming stripped 0 bases from V and 10 bases from J, with 10 bases between. This CDR3 has 13 residues. The CDR3 nucleotides read TGTGCCAGCAGCTTAGATCGGGCTCCGGAGCAGTTCTTC. Its protein is CASSLDRAPEQFF. Filled out from reference TRBV11-2 and TRBJ2-1, the complete variable domain reads EAGVAQSPRYKIIEKRQSVAFWCNPISGHATLYWYQQILGQGPKLLIQFQNNGVVDDSQLPKDRFSAERLKGVDSTLKIQPAKLEDSAVYLCASSLDRAPEQFFGPGTRLTVL.

This chain uses TRBV28 with TRBJ1-2, with unresolved D. Looked up from germline, CDR1 is MDHEN and CDR2 is SYDVKM. This CDR3 is built from 11 residues. V was cut by 3 bases and J by 8 bases, with 7 bases left in between. CDR3 DNA sequence: TGTGCCAGCAGTTTTAGAGAGGGCTACACCTTC. Amino acid sequence: CASSFREGYTF.

V gene TRBV18 combines with J gene TRBJ2-5; the D is unclear. The J call could be wrong; TRBJ2-7 is a better fit for the DNA end. The CDR3 is made up of 14 amino acids. Germline CDR1 reads KGHSH; CDR2 reads LQKENI. The CDR3 loop reads CASSPQAEGYEQYF. In DNA, the CDR3 is TGTGCCAGCTCACCCCAGGCGGAAGGATACGAGCAGTACTTC.

This clone was recorded a few times. The CDR3 DNA follows: TGTGCCAGCAGCCCAAATGTCAACGTCCTGACTTTC. It encodes CASSPNVNVLTF. The V call is TRBV9, the J call TRBJ2-6, with no clear D. The CDR3 spans 12 residues. Germline CDR1 reads SGDLS; CDR2 reads YYNGEE. Trimming removed 4 bases from V and 9 bases from J, with 8 bases in between.

The chain uses TRBV11-3 and TRBJ1-1, with D hard to call. CDR1 SGHNT and CDR2 YENEEA come from the germline V gene. The CDR3 has 13 residues. Trimming cost V 1 base and J 1 base, with 4 bases left between them. The CDR3 nucleotides read TGTGCCAGCAGCTTAGGGAGGAACACTGAAGCTTTCTTT. Protein: CASSLGRNTEAFF. Looking up the rest from reference TRBV11-3 and TRBJ1-1 gives the full variable domain: EAGVVQSPRYKIIEKKQPVAFWCNPISGHNTLYWYLQNLGQGPELLIRYENEEAVDDSQLPKDRFSAERLKGVDSTLKIQPAELGDSAVYLCASSLGRNTEAFFGQGTRLTVV.

The V gene is TRBV4-2, the J gene TRBJ2-5; TRBD1 might be the D (7 bases). Trimming shortened V by 2 bases and J by 5 bases, and 18 bases separated the two germline ends. Germline V gene sequence: CDR1 LGHNA, CDR2 YNFKEQ. CDR3 length: 16 amino acids. CDR3 protein: CASSQRGLEGAETQYF. CDR3 in DNA: TGTGCCAGCAGCCAACGCGGGTTGGAGGGGGCGGAGACCCAGTACTTC.

This chain uses TRBV9 with TRBJ2-1; possible D gene TRBD2, 5 bases. Trimming took off 2 bases at V and 3 bases at J, with 12 bases between the two ends. The CDR3 is made up of 15 amino acids. Germline assignment: CDR1 SGDLS and CDR2 YYNGEE. For the CDR3, the DNA is TGTGCCAGCAGCGTCCGGAGCGGAGTCTACAATGAGCAGTTCTTC. This gives the protein CASSVRSGVYNEQFF.

J is TRBJ2-6 and V is TRBV6-5, with D perhaps assigned TRBD1 or TRBD2 (5 bases each). Trimming removed 5 bases at V and 5 bases at J, with 10 bases between. From germline, CDR1 is MNHEY and CDR2 SVGAGI. CDR3 size: 14 residues. CDR3 nucleotide sequence: TGTGCCAGCAGTGAGGGGCCCAGGGCCAACGTCCTGACTTTC. Protein sequence: CASSEGPRANVLTF.